The 9 T cell receptor beta chains given below trace back to one sample, sequenced in a study of molecular identifiers for immune sequencing clone quantification. TCRdb re-called the PCR reads with MiXCR, one entry per CDR3 protein. The sample shows 350,000 or so distinct CDR3 sequences, about a fifth of them seen only once. Sequencing was carried out using naive CD8+ T cells from blood, with Jurkat cell RNA spiked in. The sample's subset: FACS-sorted CD8+CD4-CCR7+CD45RA+ naive T cells. Receptors originate from a human donor in good health. Some libraries in this study had Jurkat cell RNA spiked in.

This clonotype was counted ten times or more. The V gene is TRBV27, the J gene TRBJ1-1; unclear D gene. Per the germline V gene, CDR1 is MNHEY and CDR2 is SMNVEV (reference sequence). V was shortened by 5 bases and J by 6 bases, with 10 bases between the two germline ends. CDR3 size: 12 residues. CDR3 loop: CASSHLGSEAFF. For the CDR3, the DNA is TGTGCCAGCAGTCATCTGGGTTCTGAAGCTTTCTTT.

For this clonotype: One junction end disagrees with the germline gene, perhaps due to a read error. The rearrangement uses TRBV12-3 or TRBV12-4 and TRBJ2-5, with TRBD1 as a possible D gene (5 bases). This CDR3 contains 14 residues. The CDR3 coding sequence is TGTGCCAGCAGTTTGACAGTTCCCCAAGAGACCCAGCACTTC. Its translation is CASSLTVPQETQHF.

V gene TRBV3-1 combines with J gene TRBJ1-1; D is ambiguous. In germline, CDR1 is LGHDT, CDR2 YNNKEL (reference sequence). The CDR3 spans 15 residues. V lost 1 base to trimming and J lost 3 bases, with 12 bases between them. The CDR3 reads CASSQVAGPYTEAFF. The CDR3 DNA is TGTGCCAGCAGCCAAGTGGCAGGCCCCTACACTGAAGCTTTCTTT.

This sequence joins TRBV4-3 and TRBJ2-3; unclear D gene. V was clipped by 2 bases and J by 5 bases, with 8 bases between them. Germline values: CDR1 LGHNA, CDR2 YSLEER. The CDR3 runs to 13 residues. This CDR3 reads CASSQIRGDTQYF. The DNA of the CDR3 is TGCGCCAGCAGCCAAATTCGTGGAGATACGCAGTATTTT.

There are many counts of this clonotype. The chain carries TRBV30 and TRBJ2-7; D perhaps matches TRBD1 (6 bases). Between the trimmed V and J ends, which lost 1 base and 7 bases, there was a span of 14 bases. CDR1 is GTSNPN and CDR2 is SVGIG in the germline V gene (reference sequence). This CDR3 has 13 amino acids. The CDR3 region has the DNA TGTGCCTGGAGTGAGATGGGGGCGGAAGAGCAGTACTTC. Translating it yields CAWSEMGAEEQYF.

This clonotype was recorded a few times. This chain joins TRBV4-3 and TRBJ2-7, with 8 bases matching TRBD2. Germline CDR1 LGHNA, CDR2 YSLEER. V lost 0 bases and J lost 2; bases outside the gene matches: 6. The CDR3 runs to 16 residues. Here the CDR3 DNA reads TGCGCCAGCAGCCAAGAGGTTTTAGCGGGGACCTACGAGCAGTACTTC. Protein: CASSQEVLAGTYEQYF.

This clonotype was observed many times. The chain couples TRBV5-7 to TRBJ2-7; 11 bases map to TRBD2. TRBV5-7 falls under the ORF class, with uncertain function. The ends lost 1 base at V and 5 bases at J; junction bases unmatched: 14. The CDR3 consists of 18 residues. CDR3 bases: TGTGCCAGCAGCTTGCTTGTGGTTAGCGGGGGGGCTGCCCACGAGCAGTACTTC. Translation gives CASSLLVVSGGAAHEQYF.

There are many counts of this clonotype. The rearrangement joins TRBV7-2 to TRBJ1-3; no reliable D call. The V end was cut by 5 bases, the J end by 3 bases, with 14 bases between. The CDR3 covers 15 residues. CDR1 and CDR2 (germline): SGHTA, FQGNSA. As DNA, the CDR3 is TGTGCCAGCAGCCGCTCACACCGGGATGGAAACACCATATATTTT. The encoded protein is CASSRSHRDGNTIYF. Supplemented by reference TRBV7-2 and TRBJ1-3, the full variable domain reads GAGVSQSPSNKVTEKGKDVELRCDPISGHTALYWYRQSLGQGLEFLIYFQGNSAPDKSGLPSDRFSAERTGGSVSTLTIQRTQQEDSAVYLCASSRSHRDGNTIYFGEGSWLTVV.

This clonotype has just a few counts. This sequence joins TRBV3-1 and TRBJ2-1; a weak D match, TRBD1 (7 bases). CDR3 length equals 15 residues. Germline CDR1 is LGHDT and CDR2 is YNNKEL (reference sequence). Trimming stripped 1 base from V and 6 bases from J, with 13 bases between. In nucleotides, the CDR3 is TGTGCCAGCAGCCAAGTCAGGGGGGAAGGCAATGAGCAGTTCTTC. Translating gives CASSQVRGEGNEQFF.